This passage covers 8 T cell receptor beta chains from one sample sequenced in a study of identifying expanded T cells in peripheral blood. The protocol was immunoSEQ multiplex PCR, while the TCRdb copy is restricted to in-frame clones and leaves out a portion. The table lists about 50,000 clones, over 80% of them singletons, with 17% in the top ten. Sequences were obtained from blood. The origin of the receptors is a person between 18 and 70 years old in good health.

The chain carries TRBV6-1 and TRBJ2-3; D may correspond to TRBD1 or TRBD2 (5 bases each). CDR1 is MNHNS, CDR2 SASEGT, per germline. V lost 6 bases, J lost 7 bases, and 20 bases lay in between. This CDR3 contains 15 residues. The CDR3 here is CASRVGTEPRNTQYF. CDR3 nucleotides: TGTGCCAGCAGGGTTGGGACGGAACCCAGGAATACGCAGTATTTT.

This sequence joins TRBV11-2 and TRBJ2-1, with D perhaps TRBD2 (6 bases). The CDR3 sequence is 14 residues long. Trimming took 5 bases from V and 3 from J, leaving 11 bases between them. CDR1 and CDR2 from the germline V gene are SGHAT and FQNNGV. This chain's CDR3 is CASSPSGRYNEQFF. The CDR3, as DNA: TGTGCCAGCAGCCCCAGCGGGCGCTACAATGAGCAGTTCTTC.

The chain employs TRBV7-9 and TRBJ2-3; 10 bases are shared with TRBD2. The ends lost 2 bases at V and 5 bases at J; junction bases unmatched: 4. There are 15 residues in the CDR3. Germline assignment: CDR1 SEHNR and CDR2 FQNEAQ (reference sequence). The CDR3 spells CASSLTSGAGDTQYF. DNA for the CDR3: TGTGCCAGCAGCTTAACTAGCGGGGCTGGAGATACGCAGTATTTT.

The rearrangement uses TRBV18 and TRBJ2-5; 9 nucleotides align to TRBD1. The V and J ends lost 0 bases and 6 bases, in that order; junction bases with no gene match: 8. From germline, CDR1 is KGHSH and CDR2 LQKENI. CDR3 length: 16 amino acids. The CDR3 spells CASSPPPGTGRKTQYF. The CDR3 nucleotides read TGTGCCAGCTCACCACCCCCCGGGACAGGGAGGAAGACCCAGTACTTC.

The chain links TRBV5-5 to TRBJ1-5; D remains unclear. Germline V gives CDR1 SGHKS, CDR2 YYEKEE (reference sequence). Between the trimmed V and J ends, which lost 6 bases and 4 bases, there was a span of 14 bases. CDR3 size: 14 residues. The CDR3 protein is CASTIGSGNQPQHF. DNA for the CDR3: TGTGCCAGCACCATAGGTAGCGGGAATCAGCCCCAGCATTTT.

This clone was found a few times. The chain recombines TRBV5-4 with TRBJ2-5; no firm D call. The germline gives CDR1 SGHNT, CDR2 YYREEE (reference sequence). V lost 3 bases to trimming and J lost 0 bases, with 0 bases between them. The CDR3 contains 11 residues. The CDR3 sequence: CASSYQETQYF. Written as DNA, the CDR3 is TGTGCCAGCAGCTACCAAGAGACCCAGTACTTC.

The chain is built from TRBV2 and TRBJ1-5; D gene uncertain. The V gene's germline CDR1 is SNHLY and CDR2 FYNNEI. This CDR3 is built from 15 residues. V shed 1 base and J shed 3 bases, with 10 bases lying between them. The CDR3 loop reads CASSEGQQNNQPQHF. The CDR3 region has the DNA TGTGCCAGCAGTGAAGGGCAGCAGAACAATCAGCCCCAGCATTTT.

CDR3 DNA sequence: TGCGCCAGCAGTGACAGGGCCACTGAAGCTTTCTTT. Encoded protein: CASSDRATEAFF. The J gene is TRBJ1-1, the V gene TRBV10-2, with D possibly being TRBD1 (5 bases). The CDR3 is 12 residues long. The V gene's germline CDR1 is WSHSY and CDR2 SAAADI. Trimming pared 3 bases from V and 4 bases from J, leaving 6 bases between.